Shown below are 26 T cell receptor beta chains from a single sample sequenced in a study of T cell responses to AZD1222 COVID-19 vaccine. TCRdb's table, derived via immunoSEQ multiplex PCR, lists solely in-frame clones and lacks some. This table holds roughly 100,000 clones, about 85% found once. Sequenced here: peripheral blood, sampled on day 0 of AZD1222 vaccination. All receptors derive from an adult in good health.

As to this clone: An end of the junction does not agree with germline; a read error may underlie this. The chain employs TRBV5-1 and TRBJ2-5, with D tentatively TRBD1 (5 bases). Germline lookup yields CDR1 SGHRS and CDR2 YFSETQ. The CDR3 consists of 14 residues. In DNA form, the CDR3 reads TGTGCCAGCAGCCTTACAGGACCGCAAGAGACCCAGTACTTC. This sequence encodes CASSLTGPQETQYF.

The rearrangement uses TRBV5-5 and TRBJ1-2; maybe TRBD1 (5 bases). V was clipped by 4 bases and J by 6 bases, with 28 bases between them. This CDR3 contains 18 residues. Germline V gives CDR1 SGHKS, CDR2 YYEKEE (reference sequence). Here the CDR3 DNA reads TGTGCCAGCAGCGCCACCGGGGACTCTCCTCCGGGGCGTGATGGCTACACCTTC. Protein: CASSATGDSPPGRDGYTF.

Only a few counts were recorded for this clone. J is TRBJ2-2 and V is TRBV7-2; perhaps D is TRBD1 or TRBD2 (6 bases each). The germline gives CDR1 SGHTA, CDR2 FQGNSA. This CDR3 is built from 15 residues. V shed 1 base and J shed 6 bases, with 12 bases lying between them. The CDR3 coding sequence is TGTGCCAGCAGCTTAGTATTGGGGGGCGCCGGGGAGCTGTTTTTT. Amino acid sequence: CASSLVLGGAGELFF.

The CDR3 region is CASSLSSGRLDEQFF. DNA of the CDR3: TGTGCCAGCAGCTTATCTAGCGGGAGGTTAGATGAGCAGTTCTTC. The chain carries TRBV7-3 and TRBJ2-1; 11 positions agree with TRBD2. After removal of 2 bases from V and 8 bases from J, the junction contained 5 bases not matched to a gene. The CDR3 is made up of 15 amino acids. The V gene's germline CDR1 is SGHTA and CDR2 FQGTGA.

The chain joins TRBV2 to TRBJ1-1; unclear D gene. V was clipped by 7 bases and J by 3 bases, with 12 bases between them. This CDR3 is built from 13 residues. Germline lookup yields CDR1 SNHLY and CDR2 FYNNEI. CDR3 in DNA: TGTGCCAGCAAGTGGGGATTGGACACTGAAGCTTTCTTT. Encoded protein: CASKWGLDTEAFF.

In its sample, this clone was seen a few times. The V and J genes are TRBV4-2 and TRBJ2-2, with 12 bases identical to TRBD2. CDR1 LGHNA and CDR2 YNFKEQ come from the germline V gene. The CDR3 is 15 residues long. Trimming removed 5 bases from V and 3 bases from J; junction bases left unmatched: 1. The CDR3 protein is CASSSSGGDTGELFF. Written as DNA, the CDR3 is TGTGCCAGCAGCTCTAGCGGGGGGGACACCGGGGAGCTGTTTTTT.

The chain has TRBV3-1 (or the pseudogene TRBV3-2) and TRBJ2-1, with D perhaps TRBD1 (5 bases). CDR1 is LGHDT and CDR2 is YNNKEL in the germline V gene (reference sequence). The V and J ends lost 0 bases and 5 bases respectively, with 11 bases between them. This CDR3 is 15 amino acids long. The CDR3 nucleotides read TGTGCCAGCAGCCAAGAAAGGCAAGGGGACAATGAGCAGTTCTTC. Residues: CASSQERQGDNEQFF.

CDR3 nucleotide sequence: TGTGCCAGCAGTGTCGGACGGGCATCCAATCAGCCCCAGCATTTT. Its translation: CASSVGRASNQPQHF. The chain combines TRBV2 with TRBJ1-5; no firm D call. CDR3 size: 15 residues. CDR1 is SNHLY, CDR2 FYNNEI, per germline. V was clipped by 4 bases and J by 3 bases, with 13 bases between them.

The chain employs TRBV2 and TRBJ1-2, with 12 nucleotides matching TRBD1. V lost 6 bases and J lost 4; bases outside the gene matches: 0. This CDR3 has 13 residues. Germline CDR1 SNHLY, CDR2 FYNNEI. CDR3 bases: TGTGCCAGCAGGGGACAGGGGGCCTATGGCTACACCTTC. It encodes CASRGQGAYGYTF.

V is TRBV25-1 and J is TRBJ1-1; D unresolved. The CDR3 runs to 13 residues. Germline V CDR1 and CDR2: MGHDK, SYGVNS. The V and J ends lost 3 bases and 10 bases respectively, with 15 bases between them. CDR3 loop: CASSDQPDFGAFF. The CDR3 coding sequence is TGTGCCAGCAGTGACCAGCCTGACTTCGGAGCTTTCTTT.

This clone has only one observation. The chain couples TRBV2 to TRBJ2-5; 8 bases are a match to TRBD2. The germline V gene has CDR1 SNHLY and CDR2 FYNNEI. The length of the CDR3 is 13 residues. V trimming: 6 bases; J trimming: 3 bases; junction bases outside the gene matches: 3. The DNA of the CDR3 is TGTGCCAGCAGGGGACTAGGGAAAGAGACCCAGTACTTC. Amino acids: CASRGLGKETQYF.

The chain joins TRBV10-2 to TRBJ1-1; 8 bases are a match to TRBD1. CDR1 is WSHSY and CDR2 is SAAADI in the germline V gene. This CDR3 has 19 amino acids. J gave up 1 base and V 6 bases, and 19 bases lay outside the gene matches. The CDR3: CASRGQVVSKLTENTEAFF. The CDR3, as DNA: TGCGCCAGCAGGGGACAGGTGGTAAGTAAGTTGACTGAGAACACTGAAGCTTTCTTT.

Details on this clone: A much larger clone differs from this one at a single base, so this may be a read error. The chain links TRBV19 to TRBJ2-1; D unclear. V lost 3 bases to trimming and J lost 7 bases, with 10 bases between them. There are 13 residues in the CDR3. Germline V gene lookup returns CDR1 LNHDA and CDR2 SQIVND (reference sequence). CDR3 in amino acids: CASSISEVNEQFF. CDR3 nucleotide sequence: TGTGCCAGTAGTATTTCCGAGGTTAATGAGCAGTTCTTC.

As concerns this clone: Other DNA sequences in the sample encode the same CDR3. The chain couples TRBV19 to TRBJ1-1; D is unresolved. The germline V gene encodes CDR1 LNHDA and CDR2 SQIVND (reference sequence). This CDR3 comprises 13 residues. V was cut by 5 bases and J by 1 base, with 8 bases left in between. The CDR3 DNA sequence: TGTGCCAGTAGTCGGACTGGGAACACTGAAGCTTTCTTT. Its translation: CASSRTGNTEAFF.

This chain joins TRBV5-6 and TRBJ2-7, with 10 positions matching TRBD1. After removal of 0 bases from V and 4 bases from J, the junction contained 7 bases not matched to a gene. CDR1 and CDR2 (germline): SGHDT, YYEEEE. The CDR3 spans 16 residues. CDR3 protein: CASSLGLGTGEYEQYF. CDR3 sequence (DNA): TGTGCCAGCAGCTTGGGTTTAGGGACAGGGGAGTACGAGCAGTACTTC.

This clone was recorded once. V is TRBV5-5 and J is TRBJ2-5; 11 nucleotides match TRBD2. The germline V gene has CDR1 SGHKS and CDR2 YYEKEE (reference sequence). Trimming took 0 bases from V and 4 from J; bases not matched to a gene: 5. The length of the CDR3 is 16 residues. The CDR3 bases are TGTGCCAGCAGCTTGGTAGCGGGAGGGCCTCGAGAGACCCAGTACTTC. As protein: CASSLVAGGPRETQYF.

The rearrangement links TRBV4-3 to TRBJ2-1; D is unresolved. Germline V lookup: CDR1 LGHNA, CDR2 YSLEER. The germline V and J ends were trimmed by 0 bases and 11 bases, with 11 bases remaining between them. This CDR3 has 13 amino acids. For the CDR3, the DNA is TGCGCCAGCAGCCAAGATTTAGACACACAGCAGTTCTTC. This translates into CASSQDLDTQQFF.

The V and J genes are TRBV6-6 and TRBJ2-1; 7 bases are shared with TRBD2. V lost 7 bases and J lost 0; bases outside the gene matches: 3. The CDR3 has 14 residues. CDR1 and CDR2 (germline): MNHNY, SVGAGI (reference sequence). In DNA, the CDR3 is TGTGCCAGCAACGGCGGGAGCTCCTACAATGAGCAGTTCTTC. Translating it yields CASNGGSSYNEQFF.

A note on this clone: The junction and the germline gene differ at one end; a read error may be behind it. The V gene is TRBV5-1, the J gene TRBJ2-1, with TRBD2 matching 15 bases. CDR1 and CDR2 (germline): SGHRS, YFSETQ. CDR3 length: 16 residues. The CDR3 DNA reads TGTGCCAGCAGCCCGGGGACTAGCGGGAGGAACTATGAGCAGTTCTTC. It yields the protein CASSPGTSGRNYEQFF.

The chain joins TRBV11-3 to TRBJ2-1; D unclear. From germline, CDR1 is SGHNT and CDR2 YENEEA. There are 15 residues in the CDR3. V dropped 3 bases and J dropped 4 bases, with 13 bases sitting between them. The CDR3: CASSFGHPQYNEQFF. In DNA, the CDR3 is TGTGCCAGCAGCTTTGGCCATCCCCAATACAATGAGCAGTTCTTC.

This chain connects TRBV7-8 to TRBJ2-5, with D unclear. This CDR3 comprises 15 residues. Trimming left V 4 bases short and J 1 base short, with 13 bases between. From germline, CDR1 is SGHVS and CDR2 FQNEAQ. CDR3 amino acids: CASSSLDEFQETQYF. CDR3 nucleotide sequence: TGTGCCAGCAGCTCCCTTGACGAGTTCCAAGAGACCCAGTACTTC.

The chain uses TRBV5-6 and TRBJ2-1; 8 bases map to TRBD2. The CDR3 length is 13 residues. In germline, CDR1 is SGHDT, CDR2 YYEEEE. V lost 4 bases to trimming and J lost 11 bases; unmatched junction nucleotides: 8. The CDR3: CASSLRRLAQQFF. CDR3 DNA: TGTGCCAGCAGCCTCAGGAGACTAGCGCAGCAGTTCTTC.

The rearrangement joins TRBV12-3 or TRBV12-4 to TRBJ2-4; TRBD1 aligns across 8 bases. V lost 3 bases to trimming and J lost 8 bases; unmatched junction nucleotides: 3. The CDR3 extends over 13 amino acids. This CDR3 reads CASSFQGADIQYF. The CDR3 bases are TGTGCCAGCAGTTTCCAGGGGGCAGACATTCAGTACTTC.

This sequence joins TRBV5-6 and TRBJ2-3; 7 bases agree with TRBD1. In germline, CDR1 is SGHDT, CDR2 YYEEEE. The V and J ends lost 4 bases and 4 bases, in that order; junction bases with no gene match: 12. The CDR3 is 16 amino acids. CDR3 in amino acids: CASSLTTGTEADTQYF. DNA for the CDR3: TGTGCCAGCAGCCTAACCACCGGGACAGAGGCAGATACGCAGTATTTT.

The genes are TRBV15 and TRBJ1-6; D possibly corresponds to TRBD1 (5 bases). V lost 0 bases and J lost 7, with 7 bases in between. The CDR3 extends over 14 amino acids. Germline V CDR1 and CDR2: LNHNV, YYDKDF (reference sequence). The CDR3 here is CATSRDRGNSPLHF. The CDR3 region has the DNA TGTGCCACCAGCAGAGATCGGGGGAATTCACCCCTCCACTTT.

This chain links TRBV6-1 with TRBJ1-6; weak D call: TRBD1 (6 bases). Germline assignment: CDR1 MNHNS and CDR2 SASEGT. V gave up 2 bases and J gave up 9 bases, with 17 bases separating them. The CDR3 contains 16 residues. The CDR3 region has the DNA TGTGCCAGCAGTGAACCAACAGGAGGGGGGGGTTCACCCCTCCACTTT. Translated: CASSEPTGGGGSPLHF.